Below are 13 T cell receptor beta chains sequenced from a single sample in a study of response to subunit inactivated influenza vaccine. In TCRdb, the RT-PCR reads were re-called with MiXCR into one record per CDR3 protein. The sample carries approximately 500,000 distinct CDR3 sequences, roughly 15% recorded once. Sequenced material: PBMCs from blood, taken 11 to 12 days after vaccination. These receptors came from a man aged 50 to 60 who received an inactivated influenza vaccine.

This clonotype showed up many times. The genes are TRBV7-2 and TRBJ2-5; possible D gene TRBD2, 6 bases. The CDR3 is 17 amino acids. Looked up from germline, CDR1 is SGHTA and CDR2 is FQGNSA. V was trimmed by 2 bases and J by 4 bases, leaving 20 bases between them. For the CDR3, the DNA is TGTGCCAGCAGCTTACGTGGGGGTGCGGGATGGGGAGAGACCCAGTACTTC. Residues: CASSLRGGAGWGETQYF.

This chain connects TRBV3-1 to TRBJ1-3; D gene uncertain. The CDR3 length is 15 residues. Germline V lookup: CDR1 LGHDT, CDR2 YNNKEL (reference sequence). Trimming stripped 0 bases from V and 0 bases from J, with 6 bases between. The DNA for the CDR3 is TGTGCCAGCAGCCAAGACGGCATCTCTGGAAACACCATATATTTT. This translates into CASSQDGISGNTIYF.

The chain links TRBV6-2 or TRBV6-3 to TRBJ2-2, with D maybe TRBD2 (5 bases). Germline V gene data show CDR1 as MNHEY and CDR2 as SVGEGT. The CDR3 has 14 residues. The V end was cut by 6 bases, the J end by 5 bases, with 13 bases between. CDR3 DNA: TGTGCCAGCAGCCAGAGGGCTACTACCGGGGAGCTGTTTTTT. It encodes CASSQRATTGELFF.

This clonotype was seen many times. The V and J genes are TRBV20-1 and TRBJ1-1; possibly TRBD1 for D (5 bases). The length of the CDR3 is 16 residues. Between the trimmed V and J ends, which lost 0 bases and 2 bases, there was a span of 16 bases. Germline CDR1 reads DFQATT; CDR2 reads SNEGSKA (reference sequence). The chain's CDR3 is CSARDGRKGANTEAFF. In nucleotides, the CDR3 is TGCAGTGCTAGAGATGGGAGGAAAGGGGCAAACACTGAAGCTTTCTTT.

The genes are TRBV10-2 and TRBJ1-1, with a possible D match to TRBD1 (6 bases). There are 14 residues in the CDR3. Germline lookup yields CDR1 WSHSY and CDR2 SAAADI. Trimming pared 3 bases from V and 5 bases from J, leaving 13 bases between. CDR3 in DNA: TGCGCCAGCAGTGAAGTAGGGGGTGGTACTGAAGCTTTCTTT. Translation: CASSEVGGGTEAFF.

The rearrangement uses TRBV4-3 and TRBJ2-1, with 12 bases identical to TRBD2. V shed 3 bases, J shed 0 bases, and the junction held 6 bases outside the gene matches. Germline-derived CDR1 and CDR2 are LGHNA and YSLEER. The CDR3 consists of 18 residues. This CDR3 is CASSHMTSGGSSYNEQFF. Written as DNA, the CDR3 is TGCGCCAGCAGCCACATGACTAGCGGGGGAAGCTCCTACAATGAGCAGTTCTTC.

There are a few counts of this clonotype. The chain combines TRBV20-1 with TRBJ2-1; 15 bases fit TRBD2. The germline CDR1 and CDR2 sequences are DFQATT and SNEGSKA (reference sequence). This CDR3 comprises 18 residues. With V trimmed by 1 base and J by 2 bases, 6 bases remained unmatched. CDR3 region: CSARGGTSGGPPYNEQFF. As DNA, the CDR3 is TGCAGTGCTAGAGGCGGGACTAGCGGGGGGCCGCCCTACAATGAGCAGTTCTTC.

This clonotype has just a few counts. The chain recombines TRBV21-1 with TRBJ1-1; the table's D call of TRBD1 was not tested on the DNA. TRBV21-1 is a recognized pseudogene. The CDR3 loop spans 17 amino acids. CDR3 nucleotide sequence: TGTGCCAGTAGGACCGAGGGGACAGTCCCCTGTTCCACTGAAGCTTTCTTT. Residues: CASRTEGTVPCSTEAFF.

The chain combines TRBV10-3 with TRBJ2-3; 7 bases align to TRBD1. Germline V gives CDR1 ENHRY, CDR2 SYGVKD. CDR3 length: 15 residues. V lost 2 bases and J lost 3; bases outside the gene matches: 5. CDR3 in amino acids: CAISEETGLTDTQYF. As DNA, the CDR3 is TGTGCCATCAGTGAGGAGACAGGGCTGACAGATACGCAGTATTTT.

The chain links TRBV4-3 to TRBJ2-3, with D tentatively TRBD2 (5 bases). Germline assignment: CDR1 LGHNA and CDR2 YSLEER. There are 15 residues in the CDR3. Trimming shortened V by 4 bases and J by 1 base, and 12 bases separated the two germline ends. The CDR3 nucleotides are TGCGCCAGCAGCCCAACACCCGGGGGCACAGATACGCAGTATTTT. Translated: CASSPTPGGTDTQYF.

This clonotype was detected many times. This CDR3 is CASSSGTGGYTF. The CDR3 region has the DNA TGTGCCAGCAGTAGCGGGACAGGCGGCTACACCTTC. The V and J genes are TRBV12-3 or TRBV12-4 and TRBJ1-2; 8 nucleotides line up with TRBD1. Germline trimming cut 5 bases from V and 8 bases from J; bases unmatched to any gene: 4. The length of the CDR3 is 12 residues.

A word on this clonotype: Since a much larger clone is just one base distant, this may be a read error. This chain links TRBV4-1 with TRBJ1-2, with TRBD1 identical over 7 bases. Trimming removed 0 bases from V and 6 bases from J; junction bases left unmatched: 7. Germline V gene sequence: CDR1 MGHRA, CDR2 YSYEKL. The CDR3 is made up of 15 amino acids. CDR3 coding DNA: TGCGCCAGCAGCCAAGAGGCACAGGGGTGGAATGGCTACACCTTC. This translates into CASSQEAQGWNGYTF.

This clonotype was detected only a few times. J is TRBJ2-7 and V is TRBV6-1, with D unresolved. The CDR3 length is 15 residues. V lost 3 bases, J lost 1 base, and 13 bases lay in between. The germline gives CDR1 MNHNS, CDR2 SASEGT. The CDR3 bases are TGTGCCAGCAGTGATTACGGCCATAGATCCTACGAGCAGTACTTC. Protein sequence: CASSDYGHRSYEQYF.